This T cell receptor beta chain originates from a study of technical replicates of blood from a few donors listed by TCRdb under 2017. Details on this clone: Its cognate antigen has yet to be identified. No qualities accompany the bases; no much larger clone lies one base away.

There are 14 amino acids in the CDR3, from cysteine to phenylalanine inclusive. Only the CDR3 part of the read is kept: 42 bases, read in frame from the first base. V and J are truncated by 6 bases and 1 base respectively, leaving an intervening sequence of 12 bases. For CDR1 and CDR2, the germline V gene lists MNHNS and SASEGT. The library came from the immunoSEQ multiplex PCR assay. The table was pulled from immuneACCESS by TCRdb, which kept in-frame rearrangements only. Such tables lose some clones; where checked, under half of the loss comes from unresolved V genes, and the rest has no known cause. Present in this sample are 80,000 to 90,000 clones, around 94% of which were seen just once. The biggest ten clones account for approximately 0.25% of the sample.

This receptor was taken from a human donor in good health. The V gene is TRBV6-1 and the J gene is TRBJ1-1; the D region possibly corresponds to TRBD1 (6 bases align). Sequences were obtained from T cells isolated from PBMCs. The CDR3 loop reads CASSTGKSNTEAFF. The sequenced DNA is TGTGCCAGCAGCACAGGGAAATCGAACACTGAAGCTTTCTTT.